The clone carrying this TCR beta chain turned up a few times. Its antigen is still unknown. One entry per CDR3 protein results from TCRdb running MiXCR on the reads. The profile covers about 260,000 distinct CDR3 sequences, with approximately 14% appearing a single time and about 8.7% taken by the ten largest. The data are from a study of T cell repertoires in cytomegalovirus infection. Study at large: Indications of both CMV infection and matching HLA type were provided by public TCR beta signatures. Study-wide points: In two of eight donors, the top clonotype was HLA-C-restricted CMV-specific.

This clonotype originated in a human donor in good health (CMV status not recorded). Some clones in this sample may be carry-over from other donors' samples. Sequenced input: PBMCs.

The CDR3, as DNA: TGCAGCGCCGGGGGTCCCGGCATCAACTATGGCTACACCTTC. Protein: CSAGGPGINYGYTF. V and J are TRBV29-1 and TRBJ1-2; D is possibly TRBD1 (5 bases). The CDR3 runs 14 residues. Trimming took 7 bases from V and 2 from J, leaving 17 bases between them. Germline lookup yields CDR1 SQVTM and CDR2 ANQGSEA.